Detailed here is one T cell receptor beta chain. Data came from immunoSEQ multiplex PCR; TCRdb stores just in-frame clones and leaves some out. Here the sample spans some 650,000 clones, about 96% being singletons. Germline V lookup: CDR1 SEHNR, CDR2 FQNEAQ (reference sequence). Trimming left V 5 bases short and J 6 bases short, with 13 bases between. The CDR3 has 13 amino acids. This specimen comes from a study of shared clonotypes between healthy human individuals. Study as a whole: The cohort had a couple of women and a few men, ages 18 to 49. For every donor, three CD4 naive, three CD4 memory, two CD8 naive and one CD8 memory plates were used.

The sequenced material came from naive CD4+ T cells sorted from blood. Subset indicated: CD45RA+ positively selected. This chain connects TRBV7-9 to TRBJ1-2, with D possibly TRBD1 on 6 matching bases. The receptor's source is a woman in her twenties or thirties in good health. In nucleotides, the CDR3 is TGTGCCAGCAGCCCTACAGGGCTGGATGGCTACACCTTC. Translating gives CASSPTGLDGYTF.